This T cell receptor beta chain comes out of a study of blood T cell repertoires in COVID-19 (dated by TCRdb to about 2020). Background for the entire study: Samples from collaborators originated in the United States, Italy and Spain and spanned both the acute and convalescent phases of COVID-19. The material from the prospective study consisted of cDNA or gDNA derived from T cells, B-cell-depleted T cells, or PBMCs. Subjects who had been exposed to COVID-19, were actively infected with it, or had recovered from it provided the deeply sampled blood TCRbeta repertoires that made up the dataset. The repertoires were made available in a free public database intended to serve as a resource for research on the immune response to SARS-CoV-2. Samples were obtained from the ongoing ImmuneRACE study (first 160 participants) and from about 1,300 subjects provided by 6 global collaborators. Sample metadata almost always included a de-identified subject ID, COVID-19 status, age in years and sex. Where HLA class I and class II types were available, the types were taken from metadata supplied by the sample provider, not from assay-based typing.

As to this clone: Its antigen remains unidentified. No much larger clonotype is one base removed from it; base qualities were not supplied.

The CDR3 sequence holds 16 residues, the cysteine and phenylalanine included. The sequence is cut down to CDR3 DNA, 48 bases in frame from base 1. TCRbeta CDR3 regions were amplified from genomic DNA using the immunoSEQ Assay, a bias-controlled multiplex PCR. The authors' pipeline ran thus. The number of nucleated cells in each sample was estimated by amplification of reference gene primers within the assay. To quantify the absolute abundance of each unique TCRbeta CDR3 rearrangement, sequence reads were collapsed and filtered. For each sample, productive Simpson clonality was calculated as the square root of Simpson's diversity index over productive rearrangements. This immuneACCESS table, as held by TCRdb, lists in-frame sequences with V and J called but not all clones. Of the missing ones, under half trace to an unresolved V gene in checked studies; the others have no known cause. V, J and clone size are taken as reported in that table, and D and trimming were inferred from the DNA itself. The sample has just over 150,000 clones on record, 85% of them singletons. The ten largest clones add up to 3% to 4% of the sample.

The collaborating institutions used their own protocols to collect whole blood in K2EDTA tubes. For TCRbeta analysis, collaborators shipped samples as frozen whole blood, isolated PBMCs, or DNA extracted from either of those sample types. Paper-wide results and their limitations: How much clinical and demographic metadata was included differed by source and by participant, and the metadata was provided uncurated.

The sequence derives from a human donor with acute or convalescent COVID-19. The donor label of this sample is uncertain. Sequencing used peripheral blood. The chain links TRBV21-1 with TRBJ2-1; the table's D call TRBD2 went unverified against the DNA. TRBV21-1 is reported as a pseudogene. The encoded CDR3 is CASSKGEPFSYNEQFF. The nucleotide sequence is TGTGCCAGCAGCAAAGGCGAACCCTTCTCCTACAATGAGCAGTTCTTC.